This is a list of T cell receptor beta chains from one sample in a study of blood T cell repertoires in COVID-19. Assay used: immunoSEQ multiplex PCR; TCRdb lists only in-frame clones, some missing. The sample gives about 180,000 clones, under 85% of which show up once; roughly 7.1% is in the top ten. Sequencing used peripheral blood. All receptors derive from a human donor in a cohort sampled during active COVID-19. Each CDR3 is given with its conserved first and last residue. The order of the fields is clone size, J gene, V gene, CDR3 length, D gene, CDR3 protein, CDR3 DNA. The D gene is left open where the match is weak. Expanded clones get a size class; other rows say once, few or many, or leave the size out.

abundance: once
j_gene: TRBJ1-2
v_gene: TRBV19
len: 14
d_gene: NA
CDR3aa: CASRAQGIDYGYTF
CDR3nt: TGTGCCAGTAGAGCACAGGGAATCGACTATGGCTACACCTTC

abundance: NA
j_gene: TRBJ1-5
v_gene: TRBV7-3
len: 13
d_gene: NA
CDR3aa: CAPSGVGNQPQHF
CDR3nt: TGTGCCCCTTCGGGGGTAGGTAATCAGCCCCAGCATTTT

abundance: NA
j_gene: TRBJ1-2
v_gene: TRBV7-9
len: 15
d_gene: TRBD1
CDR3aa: CASSGPDRANYGYTF
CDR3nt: TGTGCCAGCAGCGGACCCGACAGGGCCAACTATGGCTACACCTTC

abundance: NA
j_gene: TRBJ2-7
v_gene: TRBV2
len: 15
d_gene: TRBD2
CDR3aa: CASSELVRSAGEQYF
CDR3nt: TGTGCCAGCAGTGAACTAGTGAGGTCAGCGGGGGAGCAGTACTTC

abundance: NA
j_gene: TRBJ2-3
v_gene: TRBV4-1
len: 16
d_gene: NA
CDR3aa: CASSQDYRAGTDTQYF
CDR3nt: TGCGCCAGCAGCCAAGATTACAGGGCCGGCACAGATACGCAGTATTTT

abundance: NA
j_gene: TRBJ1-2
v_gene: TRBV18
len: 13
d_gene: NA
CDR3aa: CASSSGGDYGYTF
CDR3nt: TGTGCCAGCTCTTCCGGGGGGGACTATGGCTACACCTTC

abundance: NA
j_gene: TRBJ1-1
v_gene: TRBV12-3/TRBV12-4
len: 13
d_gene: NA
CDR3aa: CAIHLPGRTEAFF
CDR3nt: TGTGCCATCCACCTACCCGGGAGGACTGAAGCTTTCTTT

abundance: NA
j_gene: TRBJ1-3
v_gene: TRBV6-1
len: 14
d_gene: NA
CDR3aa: CASSEADSGNTIYF
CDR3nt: TGTGCCAGCAGTGAAGCGGACAGCGGAAACACCATATATTTT

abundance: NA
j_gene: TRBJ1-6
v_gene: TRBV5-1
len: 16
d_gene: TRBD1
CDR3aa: CASSSTGNSYNSPLHF
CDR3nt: TGCGCCAGCAGCTCGACAGGGAACTCCTATAATTCACCCCTCCACTTT

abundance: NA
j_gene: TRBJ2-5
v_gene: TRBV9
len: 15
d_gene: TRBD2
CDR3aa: CASSTSGGGVETQYF
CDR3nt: TGTGCCAGTAGTACTAGCGGTGGAGGGGTGGAGACCCAGTACTTC

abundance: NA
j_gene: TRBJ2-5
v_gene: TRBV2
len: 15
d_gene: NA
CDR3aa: CASNLIPGNGETQYF
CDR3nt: TGTGCCAGCAATTTGATTCCGGGGAACGGCGAGACCCAGTACTTC

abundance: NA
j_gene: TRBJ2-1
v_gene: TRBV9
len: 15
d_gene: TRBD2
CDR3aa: CASSVDSGRADEQFF
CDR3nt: TGTGCCAGCAGCGTAGATAGCGGGCGCGCTGATGAGCAGTTCTTC

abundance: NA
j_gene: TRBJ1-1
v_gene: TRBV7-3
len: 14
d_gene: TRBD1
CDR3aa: CASSQGTENAEAFF
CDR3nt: TGTGCCAGCAGCCAAGGGACAGAGAACGCTGAAGCTTTCTTT

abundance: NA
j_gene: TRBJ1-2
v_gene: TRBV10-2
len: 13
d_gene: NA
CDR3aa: CASSLDRDYGYTF
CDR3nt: TGCGCCAGCAGCCTGGACAGAGACTATGGCTACACCTTC

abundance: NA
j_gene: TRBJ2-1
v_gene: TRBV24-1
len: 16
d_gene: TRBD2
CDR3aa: CATSDHRGGAYNEQFF
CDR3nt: TGTGCCACCAGTGATCACCGCGGGGGGGCCTACAATGAGCAGTTCTTC

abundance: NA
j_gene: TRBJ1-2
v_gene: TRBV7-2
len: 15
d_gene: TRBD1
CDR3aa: CASSTAGGHPYGYTF
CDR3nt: TGTGCCAGCAGCACCGCAGGGGGCCATCCCTATGGCTACACCTTC

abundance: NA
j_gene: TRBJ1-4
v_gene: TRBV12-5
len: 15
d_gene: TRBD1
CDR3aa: CASGLVGQGGEKLFF
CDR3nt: TGTGCTAGTGGTTTGGTGGGACAGGGCGGTGAAAAACTGTTTTTT

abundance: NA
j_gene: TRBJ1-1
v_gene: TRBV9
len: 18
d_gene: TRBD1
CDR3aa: CASSVEPPGTGVNTEAFF
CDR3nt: TGTGCCAGCAGCGTAGAACCCCCCGGGACAGGGGTGAACACTGAAGCTTTCTTT

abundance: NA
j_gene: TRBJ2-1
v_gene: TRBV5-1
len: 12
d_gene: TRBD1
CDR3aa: CASSFTGGMQFF
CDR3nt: TGCGCCAGCAGCTTTACAGGGGGAATGCAGTTCTTC

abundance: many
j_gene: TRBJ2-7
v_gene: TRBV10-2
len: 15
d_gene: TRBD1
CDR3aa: CASSASGTGAGEQYF
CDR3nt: TGCGCCAGCAGTGCCTCCGGGACAGGGGCGGGCGAGCAGTACTTC

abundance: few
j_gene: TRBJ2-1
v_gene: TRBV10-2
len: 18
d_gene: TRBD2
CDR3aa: CASTPGRGAVNSYNEQFF
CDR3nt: TGCGCCAGCACCCCCGGGCGGGGGGCCGTTAACTCCTACAATGAGCAGTTCTTC

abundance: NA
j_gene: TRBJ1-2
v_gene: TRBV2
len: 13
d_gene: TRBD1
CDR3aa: CASPTGEFYGYTF
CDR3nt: TGTGCCAGCCCCACAGGGGAATTTTATGGCTACACCTTC

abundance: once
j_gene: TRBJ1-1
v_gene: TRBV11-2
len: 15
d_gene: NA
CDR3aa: CASSLAAGLNTEAFF
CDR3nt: TGTGCCAGCAGCTTAGCGGCGGGTTTGAACACTGAAGCTTTCTTT

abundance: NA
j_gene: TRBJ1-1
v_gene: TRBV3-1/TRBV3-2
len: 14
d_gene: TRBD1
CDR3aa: CASSLGQEATEAFF
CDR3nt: TGTGCCAGCAGCCTCGGACAGGAGGCCACTGAAGCTTTCTTT

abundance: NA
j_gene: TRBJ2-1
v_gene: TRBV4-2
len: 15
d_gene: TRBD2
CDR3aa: CASSQDSGGANEQFF
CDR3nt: TGTGCCAGCAGCCAAGATAGCGGGGGGGCCAATGAGCAGTTCTTC

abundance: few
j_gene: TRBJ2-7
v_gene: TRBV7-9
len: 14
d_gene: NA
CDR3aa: CASSSVGSSYEQYF
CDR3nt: TGTGCCAGCAGCTCGGTGGGGAGCTCTTACGAGCAGTACTTC

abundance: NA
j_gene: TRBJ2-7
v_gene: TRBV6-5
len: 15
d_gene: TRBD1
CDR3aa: CASSYLDGTVYEQYF
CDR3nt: TGTGCCAGCAGTTACCTCGACGGGACAGTCTACGAGCAGTACTTC

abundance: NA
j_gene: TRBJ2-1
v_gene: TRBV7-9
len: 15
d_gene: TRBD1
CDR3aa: CASSLNRGVRNEQFF
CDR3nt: TGTGCCAGCAGCTTAAACAGGGGTGTTAGAAATGAGCAGTTCTTC

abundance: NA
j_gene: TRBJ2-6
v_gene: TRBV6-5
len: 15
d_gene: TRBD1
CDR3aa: CASSNRGSGANVLTF
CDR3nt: TGTGCCAGCAGTAACAGGGGTTCCGGGGCCAACGTCCTGACTTTC

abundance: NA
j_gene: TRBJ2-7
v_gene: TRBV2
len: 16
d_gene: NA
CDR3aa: CASSETPDRRIYEQYF
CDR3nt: TGTGCCAGCAGTGAAACCCCCGACAGGCGTATCTACGAGCAGTACTTC

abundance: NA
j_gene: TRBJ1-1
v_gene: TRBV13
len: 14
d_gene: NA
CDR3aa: CASSLGLTGAEAFF
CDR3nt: TGTGCCAGCAGCTTAGGCCTTACAGGTGCTGAAGCTTTCTTT

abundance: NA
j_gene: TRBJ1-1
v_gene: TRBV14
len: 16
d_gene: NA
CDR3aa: CASSPSLFGLNTEAFF
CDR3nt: TGTGCCAGCAGCCCCTCTTTATTTGGGCTGAACACTGAAGCTTTCTTT

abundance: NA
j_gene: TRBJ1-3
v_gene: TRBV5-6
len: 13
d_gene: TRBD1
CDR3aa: CASSDREGNTIYF
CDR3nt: TGTGCCAGCAGCGACAGGGAAGGGAACACCATATATTTT

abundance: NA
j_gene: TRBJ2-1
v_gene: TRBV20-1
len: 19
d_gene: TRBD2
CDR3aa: CSASDPPRGGWWDSYEQFF
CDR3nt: TGCAGTGCTAGTGATCCCCCCCGGGGGGGCTGGTGGGATAGCTATGAGCAGTTCTTC

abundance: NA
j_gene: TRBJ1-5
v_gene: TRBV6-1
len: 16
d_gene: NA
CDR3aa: CASSEDYGWVNQPQHF
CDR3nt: TGTGCCAGCAGTGAAGACTACGGATGGGTCAATCAGCCCCAGCATTTT